This T cell receptor (beta chain) originates from a study of OX40 agonist ivuxolimab in advanced cancers. Generated by immunoSEQ multiplex PCR, the TCRdb table keeps only in-frame clones and is missing some. In the table there are some 69,000 clones, around 90% of which are singletons. This material consisted of CD4+ or CD8+ T cells sorted from blood, taken in a trial of the OX40 agonist ivuxolimab. The receptor was isolated from an adult with an advanced solid tumor such as melanoma, head and neck, liver or kidney cancer.

CDR3 nucleotide sequence: TGTGCCAGCAGCGTAGTGGGTAACGTGGGAGTAGAGACCCAGTACTTC. This gives the protein CASSVVGNVGVETQYF. J is TRBJ2-5 and V is TRBV9; the D gene is possibly TRBD2 (5 bases). Germline values: CDR1 SGDLS, CDR2 YYNGEE. Trimming took off 0 bases at V and 4 bases at J, with 16 bases between the two ends. The CDR3 covers 16 residues.